Following are 30 T cell receptor beta chains from one sample sequenced in a study of shared clonotypes between healthy human individuals. Profiled with immunoSEQ multiplex PCR; TCRdb holds only in-frame clones, not every one. The sample has about 2.3 million clones, under 95% seen once; the top ten hold about 0.36%. Sequencing was performed on naive CD4+ T cells from PBMCs. As to subset: CD45RA+ positively selected. These receptors originate from a man younger than 35 in good health. Some clones in this sample may be carry-over from other donors' samples.

V usage is TRBV7-9 and J usage is TRBJ2-5; tentatively, D is TRBD1 (6 bases). The germline V gene has CDR1 SEHNR and CDR2 FQNEAQ (reference sequence). The CDR3 is made up of 16 amino acids. The V end was cut by 0 bases, the J end by 0 bases, with 11 bases between. The CDR3 region is CASSLADGTNQETQYF. The CDR3 bases are TGTGCCAGCAGCTTAGCGGACGGGACAAACCAAGAGACCCAGTACTTC.

This clone has only a few counts. The same CDR3 is also encoded by other DNA sequences in this sample. V and J are TRBV5-1 and TRBJ1-1; D is uncertain. Per germline, CDR1 SGHRS and CDR2 YFSETQ. The CDR3 has 11 amino acids. With 4 bases removed from V and 2 bases from J, the gap between germline ends came to 3 bases. For the CDR3, the DNA is TGCGCCAGCAGCCGAAACACTGAAGCTTTCTTT. Amino acid sequence: CASSRNTEAFF.

The rearrangement links TRBV7-9 to TRBJ1-1; D is ambiguous. V was cut by 7 bases and J by 1 base, with 13 bases left in between. From germline, CDR1 is SEHNR and CDR2 FQNEAQ (reference sequence). This CDR3 spans 14 amino acids. The CDR3 DNA follows: TGTGCCAGCATGGTGGCAGCGACGAACACTGAAGCTTTCTTT. Translating it yields CASMVAATNTEAFF.

The V and J genes are TRBV4-3 and TRBJ1-4; unclear D gene. CDR3 length: 16 amino acids. Trimming took off 0 bases at V and 1 base at J, with 9 bases between the two ends. Germline V gives CDR1 LGHNA, CDR2 YSLEER. The CDR3 protein is CASSQDLVGTNEKLFF. The DNA of the CDR3 is TGCGCCAGCAGCCAAGATTTAGTTGGAACTAATGAAAAACTGTTTTTT.

This chain links TRBV2 with TRBJ1-1; possibly TRBD1 for D (6 bases). The germline V gene encodes CDR1 SNHLY and CDR2 FYNNEI. The CDR3 extends over 14 amino acids. The V end was cut by 4 bases, the J end by 4 bases, with 13 bases between. CDR3 nucleotides: TGTGCCAGCAGTGGGAGCCGAGGGGGCACTGAAGCTTTCTTT. This gives the protein CASSGSRGGTEAFF. The whole variable domain, remainder taken from reference TRBV2 and TRBJ1-1, is EPEVTQTPSHQVTQMGQEVILRCVPISNHLYFYWYRQILGQKVEFLVSFYNNEISEKSEIFDDQFSVERPDGSNFTLKIRSTKLEDSAMYFCASSGSRGGTEAFFGQGTRLTVV.

The V call is TRBV28, the J call TRBJ1-1; the D is unclear. The CDR3 is 11 residues long. The germline V gene encodes CDR1 MDHEN and CDR2 SYDVKM. Trimming pared 10 bases from V and 1 base from J, leaving 7 bases between. CDR3 DNA sequence: TGTGCCACCCAACCGAACACTGAAGCTTTCTTT. Protein sequence: CATQPNTEAFF.

This clone was seen a single time. The chain has TRBV7-2 and TRBJ2-3; tentatively, D is TRBD1 (5 bases). Germline-derived CDR1 and CDR2 are SGHTA and FQGNSA. The CDR3 loop spans 16 amino acids. The germline V and J ends were trimmed by 3 bases and 0 bases, with 13 bases remaining between them. The CDR3 sequence: CASSFRQSLSTDTQYF. The CDR3 nucleotides are TGTGCCAGCAGCTTCCGACAGAGCCTTAGCACAGATACGCAGTATTTT.

The V and J genes are TRBV7-8 and TRBJ2-7; TRBD1 matches at 7 bases. This CDR3 has 14 residues. From germline, CDR1 is SGHVS and CDR2 FQNEAQ. J lost 7 bases, V lost 4 bases, and 10 bases had no gene match. The CDR3 DNA follows: TGTGCCAGCAGCTCGGGGACAGCCGGTTGGGAGCAGTACTTC. Residues: CASSSGTAGWEQYF.

A remark on this clone: This sample includes further DNA sequences coding for the same CDR3. The chain has TRBV6-5 and TRBJ2-7; D may be TRBD1 or TRBD2 (5 bases each). Germline V lookup: CDR1 MNHEY, CDR2 SVGAGI. Deletions cut 4 bases from V and 4 bases from J, with 14 bases between. CDR3 length: 14 residues. CDR3 DNA: TGTGCCAGCAGTTGGGACCGCGCCACGTACGAGCAGTACTTC. Protein product: CASSWDRATYEQYF.

The chain joins TRBV9 to TRBJ2-2; no firm D call. The germline CDR1 and CDR2 sequences are SGDLS and YYNGEE. The length of the CDR3 is 14 residues. Between the trimmed V and J ends, which lost 1 base and 4 bases, there was a span of 8 bases. This CDR3 is CASSVFASTGELFF. The CDR3 DNA follows: TGTGCCAGCAGCGTATTCGCTTCCACCGGGGAGCTGTTTTTT. The variable domain in full, with the rest retrieved from reference TRBV9 and TRBJ2-2, is DSGVTQTPKHLITATGQRVTLRCSPRSGDLSVYWYQQSLDQGLQFLIQYYNGEERAKGNILERFSAQQFPDLHSELNLSSLELGDSALYFCASSVFASTGELFFGEGSRLTVL.

This chain uses TRBV27 with TRBJ2-1; tentatively, D is TRBD2 (6 bases). The CDR3 has 15 amino acids. V lost 5 bases and J lost 0, with 11 bases in between. CDR1 MNHEY and CDR2 SMNVEV come from the germline V gene (reference sequence). CDR3 sequence reads: CASSKGLGSYNEQFF. CDR3 coding DNA: TGTGCCAGCAGTAAGGGACTGGGCTCCTACAATGAGCAGTTCTTC.

This clone occurred once. The gene calls are TRBV7-8 and TRBJ2-1; weak D call: TRBD1 (6 bases). Germline CDR1 is SGHVS and CDR2 is FQNEAQ. This CDR3 is 16 amino acids long. Trimming stripped 2 bases from V and 10 bases from J, with 21 bases between. CDR3 residues: CASSLTYLTGPQEQFF. DNA of the CDR3: TGTGCCAGCAGCTTAACTTACTTGACAGGTCCCCAGGAGCAGTTCTTC.

The DNA for the CDR3 is TGCGCCAGCAGCCAAGATAGAACACGAGAAAAACTGTTTTTT. Protein: CASSQDRTREKLFF. The chain recombines TRBV4-1 with TRBJ1-4; D unresolved. The V end lost 0 bases, the J end lost 8 bases, and 10 bases lay between the germline ends. Germline V gene data show CDR1 as MGHRA and CDR2 as YSYEKL. This CDR3 spans 14 amino acids.

In the case of this clone: Within the sample, other DNA sequences also encode this same CDR3. The J gene is TRBJ2-7, the V gene TRBV5-1; the D gene could be TRBD1 or TRBD2 (7 bases each). Trimming left V 2 bases short and J 3 bases short, with 12 bases between. This CDR3 is built from 14 residues. Per the germline V gene, CDR1 is SGHRS and CDR2 is YFSETQ. CDR3 nucleotide sequence: TGCGCCAGCAGCTTCGCAGGGGGGGACTACGAGCAGTACTTC. Encoded protein: CASSFAGGDYEQYF.

The chain combines TRBV5-1 with TRBJ2-5; 9 nucleotides align to TRBD1. Trimming at V came to 1 base and at J to 5 bases, leaving 3 bases not matched to a gene. CDR3 length equals 14 residues. The germline CDR1 and CDR2 sequences are SGHRS and YFSETQ. The CDR3 region has the DNA TGCGCCAGCAGCTTGAAACAGGGGGCCGAGACCCAGTACTTC. It translates to CASSLKQGAETQYF.

With regard to this clone: Other DNA variants within this sample encode the same CDR3. The chain employs TRBV28 and TRBJ2-2; perhaps TRBD2 as D (6 bases). Germline assignment: CDR1 MDHEN and CDR2 SYDVKM. With 6 bases removed from V and 2 bases from J, the gap between germline ends came to 13 bases. CDR3 length equals 15 residues. The CDR3 protein is CASRLGGANTGELFF. The CDR3, as DNA: TGTGCCAGCAGACTGGGGGGAGCCAACACCGGGGAGCTGTTTTTT.

The chain joins TRBV9 to TRBJ1-2; a weak D match, TRBD1 (5 bases). The CDR3 is 17 amino acids. V was pared by 3 bases and J by 0 bases, with 18 bases between. The germline CDR1 and CDR2 sequences are SGDLS and YYNGEE. The CDR3 DNA is TGTGCCAGCAGCGCATCGGGGCTCGGGATATCTAACTATGGCTACACCTTC. It codes for CASSASGLGISNYGYTF.

This clone has a handful of counts. The chain recombines TRBV5-5 with TRBJ1-4, with D tentatively TRBD1 (5 bases). V lost 5 bases and J 1 base, leaving 15 bases between the germline ends. This CDR3 contains 16 residues. Germline V gene sequence: CDR1 SGHKS, CDR2 YYEKEE (reference sequence). CDR3 DNA sequence: TGTGCCAGCAGTGGCCGGGGCCTCATAACTAATGAAAAACTGTTTTTT. This translates into CASSGRGLITNEKLFF.

This clone was observed a single time. The rearrangement links TRBV9 to TRBJ2-5, with D unclear. CDR3 size: 13 residues. Between the trimmed V and J ends, which lost 0 bases and 5 bases, there was a span of 8 bases. CDR1 is SGDLS, CDR2 YYNGEE, per germline. The CDR3 region has the DNA TGTGCCAGCAGCGTAGGACATTGGGAGACCCAGTACTTC. It is translated as CASSVGHWETQYF.

This chain connects TRBV7-9 to TRBJ2-5; D might be TRBD1 (7 bases). This CDR3 has 14 amino acids. V was cut by 5 bases and J by 4 bases, with 14 bases left in between. Germline CDR1 is SEHNR and CDR2 is FQNEAQ (reference sequence). The CDR3 DNA reads as TGTGCCAGCAGCCTAATCCAGGGGGGAGAGACCCAGTACTTC. It translates to CASSLIQGGETQYF.

This clone was counted only a few times. The V call is TRBV7-9, the J call TRBJ1-2; D remains unclear. CDR3 length: 12 residues. The V gene's germline CDR1 is SEHNR and CDR2 FQNEAQ (reference sequence). Trimming removed 1 base at V and 7 bases at J, with 7 bases between. CDR3 residues: CASSLGYIGYTF. The DNA for the CDR3 is TGTGCCAGCAGCTTAGGATATATTGGCTACACCTTC. Complete variable domain (other parts from reference TRBV7-9 and TRBJ1-2): DTGVSQNPRHKITKRGQNVTFRCDPISEHNRLYWYRQTLGQGPEFLTYFQNEAQLEKSRLLSDRFSAERPKGSFSTLEIQRTEQGDSAMYLCASSLGYIGYTFGSGTRLTVV.

This clone was detected a few times. CDR3 residues: CSAGKLYEQYF. The CDR3 DNA sequence: TGCAGTGCTGGCAAGCTGTACGAGCAGTACTTC. The V gene is TRBV20-1, the J gene TRBJ2-7; D gene uncertain. The V and J ends lost 5 bases and 4 bases respectively, with 9 bases between them. CDR1 and CDR2 from the germline V gene are DFQATT and SNEGSKA (reference sequence). The CDR3 runs 11 residues.

The rearrangement links TRBV5-1 to TRBJ1-4, with D tentatively TRBD1 (5 bases). The length of the CDR3 is 15 residues. The germline gives CDR1 SGHRS, CDR2 YFSETQ. V was clipped by 3 bases and J by 4 bases, with 13 bases between them. This chain's CDR3 is CASSWGGRSNEKLFF. CDR3 DNA: TGCGCCAGCAGCTGGGGGGGACGGAGTAATGAAAAACTGTTTTTT.

The CDR3 DNA reads TGTGCCAGCAGCCAAGTGGAGGCCCCCTACGAGCAGTACTTC. Translated: CASSQVEAPYEQYF. V usage is TRBV14 and J usage is TRBJ2-7, with a weak D call TRBD2 (5 bases). The CDR3 sequence is 14 residues long. V lost 1 base to trimming and J lost 2 bases, with 9 bases between them. Germline V CDR1 and CDR2: SGHDN, FVKESK.

J is TRBJ2-7 and V is TRBV6-1, with D possibly being TRBD1 (8 bases). Germline V gene sequence: CDR1 MNHNS, CDR2 SASEGT. CDR3 length: 14 residues. V lost 4 bases to trimming and J lost 4 bases, with 14 bases between them. DNA of the CDR3: TGTGCCAGCAGTGTAACAGGGGGGGTTTACGAGCAGTACTTC. Its protein is CASSVTGGVYEQYF.

The chain recombines TRBV9 with TRBJ2-1; 7 bases agree with TRBD2. CDR3 size: 15 residues. The trim removed 3 bases at V and 8 bases at J, leaving 11 bases unmatched. The germline gives CDR1 SGDLS, CDR2 YYNGEE. The CDR3 DNA follows: TGTGCCAGCAGCGACAGCGGGAACCTTTTCGATGAGCAGTTCTTC. This encodes CASSDSGNLFDEQFF.

DNA of the CDR3: TGTGCCAGCAGCGTAGCCCCCGGGACTAGCGGAGAGACCCAGTACTTC. Its protein product is CASSVAPGTSGETQYF. The chain has TRBV9 and TRBJ2-5, with 11 bases identical to TRBD2. The germline CDR1 and CDR2 sequences are SGDLS and YYNGEE. This CDR3 contains 16 residues. J lost 4 bases, V lost 0 bases, and 5 bases had no gene match.

About this clone itself: The sample carries other DNA sequences with the same CDR3. The V and J genes are TRBV18 and TRBJ2-5, with D uncertain. V lost 3 bases to trimming and J lost 5 bases, with 10 bases between them. CDR3 length: 13 residues. The germline CDR1 and CDR2 sequences are KGHSH and LQKENI. As DNA, the CDR3 is TGTGCCAGCTCACCTCCCTCTCGGGAGACCCAGTACTTC. This codes for CASSPPSRETQYF.

The chain couples TRBV27 to TRBJ2-3; D unclear. Trimming pared 1 base from V and 7 bases from J, leaving 15 bases between. The CDR3 extends over 15 amino acids. The germline CDR1 and CDR2 sequences are MNHEY and SMNVEV (reference sequence). The CDR3 sequence: CASSLLRPLKNTQYF. CDR3 bases: TGTGCCAGCAGTTTATTAAGGCCGCTTAAGAATACGCAGTATTTT.

The rearrangement links TRBV5-1 to TRBJ2-1; either TRBD1 or TRBD2 may fit D (5 bases each). Trimming took off 4 bases at V and 4 bases at J, with 12 bases between the two ends. In germline, CDR1 is SGHRS, CDR2 YFSETQ. CDR3 length: 14 residues. The CDR3: CASSGGPLYNEQFF. CDR3 in DNA: TGCGCCAGCAGCGGGGGACCGCTATACAATGAGCAGTTCTTC.